This entry lists 6 T cell receptor beta chains sequenced from one sample in a study of blood T cell repertoires in COVID-19. Clones were read by immunoSEQ multiplex PCR, and TCRdb kept only the in-frame ones, dropping some. Of approximately 200,000 clones in the sample, 80% to 90% were seen once. The sequencing sample was made of peripheral blood. These receptors were collected from an elderly woman with COVID-19, enrolled during active disease.

The CDR3 is CASRVGRTSGGLQETQYF. The CDR3 bases are TGTGCCAGCAGAGTAGGCCGGACTAGCGGGGGGCTCCAAGAGACCCAGTACTTC. V is TRBV5-4 and J is TRBJ2-5; TRBD2 matches 14 bases. The CDR3 extends over 18 amino acids. The germline V gene encodes CDR1 SGHNT and CDR2 YYREEE (reference sequence). Germline trimming cut 5 bases from V and 1 base from J; bases unmatched to any gene: 10.

The chain has TRBV7-9 and TRBJ1-2; D is perhaps TRBD1 (6 bases). The CDR3 consists of 13 residues. The germline gives CDR1 SEHNR, CDR2 FQNEAQ (reference sequence). Deletions cut 5 bases from V and 7 bases from J, with 14 bases between. This CDR3 is CASSPQGSGGYTF. CDR3 bases: TGTGCCAGCAGCCCACAGGGTAGTGGTGGCTACACCTTC. Full variable domain (remainder filled in from reference TRBV7-9 and TRBJ1-2): DTGVSQNPRHKITKRGQNVTFRCDPISEHNRLYWYRQTLGQGPEFLTYFQNEAQLEKSRLLSDRFSAERPKGSFSTLEIQRTEQGDSAMYLCASSPQGSGGYTFGSGTRLTVV.

The chain couples TRBV29-1 to TRBJ1-1; D perhaps matches TRBD1 (6 bases). This CDR3 is 14 amino acids long. Looked up from germline, CDR1 is SQVTM and CDR2 is ANQGSEA. V lost 6 bases, J lost 0 bases, and 14 bases lay in between. The CDR3 DNA is TGCAGCGTGAGGGGGGGCAGTATGAACACTGAAGCTTTCTTT. Its protein is CSVRGGSMNTEAFF. Drawing the rest from reference TRBV29-1 and TRBJ1-1, the complete variable domain is SAVISQKPSRDICQRGTSLTIQCQVDSQVTMMFWYRQQPGQSLTLIATANQGSEATYESGFVIDKFPISRPNLTFSTLTVSNMSPEDSSIYLCSVRGGSMNTEAFFGQGTRLTVV.

The chain employs TRBV2 and TRBJ1-5; 8 positions match TRBD1. The germline V gene has CDR1 SNHLY and CDR2 FYNNEI. The CDR3 covers 15 residues. V lost 4 bases and J lost 6; bases outside the gene matches: 8. The CDR3 sequence: CASSGQGAWTQPQHF. Written as DNA, the CDR3 is TGTGCCAGCAGTGGTCAGGGGGCATGGACTCAGCCCCAGCATTTT.

The chain's CDR3 is CASSLETSDRETQYF. CDR3 DNA sequence: TGCGCCAGCAGCTTGGAGACTAGCGATCGAGAGACCCAGTACTTC. The genes are TRBV5-1 and TRBJ2-5; 8 bases agree with TRBD2. CDR3 length equals 15 residues. In germline, CDR1 is SGHRS, CDR2 YFSETQ. J was trimmed by 4 bases and V by 0 bases; bases with no gene match: 5.

The CDR3 is CASSLSWTGAYNSPLHF. The CDR3 DNA sequence: TGTGCCAGCAGCTTATCATGGACAGGGGCCTATAATTCACCCCTCCACTTT. The V gene is TRBV7-2, the J gene TRBJ1-6; 9 bases fit TRBD1. The CDR3 has 17 residues. Per germline, CDR1 SGHTA and CDR2 FQGNSA. Trimming removed 2 bases from V and 2 bases from J; junction bases left unmatched: 4.